Listed below are T cell receptor beta chains from one sample, sequenced in a study of OX40 agonist ivuxolimab in advanced cancers. Profiled with immunoSEQ multiplex PCR; TCRdb holds only in-frame clones, not every one. The sample lists some 110,000 clones, 90% seen once, with about 0.5% in the top ten. Source: CD4+ or CD8+ T cells sorted from blood, taken in a trial of the OX40 agonist ivuxolimab. The origin of the receptors is an adult with an advanced solid tumor such as melanoma, head and neck, liver or kidney cancer. CDR3s include the opening cysteine and the closing phenylalanine or tryptophan. The D gene is left open where the match is weak. Where a row states a size, it is once, few, many or the class of an expanded clone; other rows omit it.

J gene: TRBJ1-5; D gene: NA; clone size: NA; V gene: TRBV5-5; CDR3 DNA: TGTGCCAGCAGCTTGGGAGGGGCGCTGGGTCAGCCCCAGCATTTT; CDR3 protein: CASSLGGALGQPQHF
J gene: TRBJ2-7; D gene: NA; clone size: NA; V gene: TRBV4-2; CDR3 DNA: TGTGCCAGCAGCCAGCCCGGAGGGGTCTTCTACGAGCAGTACTTC; CDR3 protein: CASSQPGGVFYEQYF
J gene: TRBJ1-4; D gene: NA; clone size: NA; V gene: TRBV11-2; CDR3 DNA: TGTGCCAGCAGCTTATGGGAGAGGGAAAAACTGTTTTTT; CDR3 protein: CASSLWEREKLFF
J gene: TRBJ1-4; D gene: NA; clone size: NA; V gene: TRBV27; CDR3 DNA: TGTGCCAGCAGCCCACAGTCAACTAATGAAAAACTGTTTTTT; CDR3 protein: CASSPQSTNEKLFF
J gene: TRBJ2-3; D gene: TRBD1; clone size: NA; V gene: TRBV7-2; CDR3 DNA: TGTGCCAGCAGCGCGACAGGGATGTACACAGATACGCAGTATTTT; CDR3 protein: CASSATGMYTDTQYF
J gene: TRBJ2-3; D gene: NA; clone size: NA; V gene: TRBV19; CDR3 DNA: TGTGCCAGTAGCCGTCTTGGGGAGCAAGGAGATACGCAGTATTTT; CDR3 protein: CASSRLGEQGDTQYF
J gene: TRBJ2-1; D gene: NA; clone size: NA; V gene: TRBV6-5; CDR3 DNA: TGTGCCAGCAGTACTGGGGGAGCCGGTTACAATGAGCAGTTCTTC; CDR3 protein: CASSTGGAGYNEQFF
J gene: TRBJ1-4; D gene: NA; clone size: NA; V gene: TRBV7-8; CDR3 DNA: TGTGCCAGCAGCTCCGGGGACGTAGCTGCCTGGGGCCTGTTTTTT; CDR3 protein: CASSSGDVAAWGLFF
J gene: TRBJ2-1; D gene: TRBD2; clone size: NA; V gene: TRBV6-5; CDR3 DNA: TGTGCCAGCAGCCACGGGGGGGGCCGGGCGGATGAGCAGTTCTTC; CDR3 protein: CASSHGGGRADEQFF
J gene: TRBJ1-1; D gene: NA; clone size: once; V gene: TRBV9; CDR3 DNA: TGTGCCAGCAGCGCCGACCCCCTCATGAACACTGAAGCTTTCTTT; CDR3 protein: CASSADPLMNTEAFF
J gene: TRBJ1-6; D gene: TRBD1; clone size: NA; V gene: TRBV14; CDR3 DNA: TGTGCCAGCAGTCTAACGGGACAGTCGGGTTCACCCCTCCACTTT; CDR3 protein: CASSLTGQSGSPLHF
J gene: TRBJ1-2; D gene: NA; clone size: NA; V gene: TRBV6-5; CDR3 DNA: TGTGCCAGCAGACCAACTGGGACGTCTAACTATGGCTACACCTTC; CDR3 protein: CASRPTGTSNYGYTF
J gene: TRBJ2-4; D gene: NA; clone size: NA; V gene: TRBV25-1; CDR3 DNA: TGTGCCAGCAGTGACAGTGTACTAGCCAAAAACATTCAGTACTTC; CDR3 protein: CASSDSVLAKNIQYF
J gene: TRBJ2-7; D gene: NA; clone size: NA; V gene: TRBV28; CDR3 DNA: TGTGCCAGCAAAACCGGGACTTCCTCCAGCTACGAGCAGTACTTC; CDR3 protein: CASKTGTSSSYEQYF
J gene: TRBJ1-1; D gene: NA; clone size: NA; V gene: TRBV7-2; CDR3 DNA: TGTGCCAGCAGCTTAGGCAGGGTAACTGGGGCTTTCTTT; CDR3 protein: CASSLGRVTGAFF
J gene: TRBJ1-3; D gene: NA; clone size: NA; V gene: TRBV7-6; CDR3 DNA: TGTGCCAGCAGCTCACAGGAGCTCTCTGGAAACACCATATATTTT; CDR3 protein: CASSSQELSGNTIYF
J gene: TRBJ2-2; D gene: TRBD1; clone size: NA; V gene: TRBV28; CDR3 DNA: TGTGCCAGCATGGGGGCCTCCGGGACAGGGAACACCGGGGAGCTGTTTTTT; CDR3 protein: CASMGASGTGNTGELFF
J gene: TRBJ2-3; D gene: NA; clone size: NA; V gene: TRBV19; CDR3 DNA: TGTGCCAGTCACAGCACAGATACGCAGTATTTT; CDR3 protein: CASHSTDTQYF
J gene: TRBJ2-7; D gene: TRBD1; clone size: NA; V gene: TRBV14; CDR3 DNA: TGTGCCAGCAGCCAAGATCGGTCCAGGGGGCGCGATTGGCAGTACTTC; CDR3 protein: CASSQDRSRGRDWQYF
J gene: TRBJ1-4; D gene: NA; clone size: NA; V gene: TRBV5-6; CDR3 DNA: TGTGCCAGCAGCCTGGGGACGGACACAACTAATGAAAAACTGTTTTTT; CDR3 protein: CASSLGTDTTNEKLFF
J gene: TRBJ2-2; D gene: NA; clone size: NA; V gene: TRBV4-3; CDR3 DNA: TGCGCCAGCAGCCAAGATGCCGCCGGGGAGCTGTTTTTT; CDR3 protein: CASSQDAAGELFF
J gene: TRBJ1-6; D gene: NA; clone size: NA; V gene: TRBV7-9; CDR3 DNA: TGTGCCAGCAGCTTAGGGGCGGGGGAGCGGAATTCACCCCTCCACTTT; CDR3 protein: CASSLGAGERNSPLHF
J gene: TRBJ2-3; D gene: NA; clone size: NA; V gene: TRBV6-1; CDR3 DNA: TGTGCCAGCAGAGAGGCCACAGATACGCAGTATTTT; CDR3 protein: CASREATDTQYF
J gene: TRBJ2-6; D gene: NA; clone size: NA; V gene: TRBV19; CDR3 DNA: TGTGCCAGTAGTGGCCGGGCGGCAAGCCCTGGGGCCAACGTCCTGACTTTC; CDR3 protein: CASSGRAASPGANVLTF
J gene: TRBJ2-5; D gene: NA; clone size: once; V gene: TRBV4-2; CDR3 DNA: TGTGCCAGCAGCCAAGAAGAGACCCAGTACTTC; CDR3 protein: CASSQEETQYF
J gene: TRBJ2-1; D gene: TRBD2; clone size: NA; V gene: TRBV7-9; CDR3 DNA: TGTGCCAGCAGCGGGAGACTAGCGGGGGCGAATGAGCAGTTCTTC; CDR3 protein: CASSGRLAGANEQFF
J gene: TRBJ1-5; D gene: NA; clone size: NA; V gene: TRBV7-9; CDR3 DNA: TGTGCCAGCAGCCCCGACAGGACATATAGCAATCAGCCCCAGCATTTT; CDR3 protein: CASSPDRTYSNQPQHF
J gene: TRBJ2-2; D gene: NA; clone size: once; V gene: TRBV6-5; CDR3 DNA: TGTGCCAGCAGTATCCACCGGGACTCCGTCCGGGAGCTGTTTTTT; CDR3 protein: CASSIHRDSVRELFF